This T cell receptor beta chain came from a study of sequential checkpoint blockade in melanoma. General study findings and limits: Rising tumor T-cell fraction and clonality meant about 30 times likelier benefit.

Produced via immunoSEQ multiplex PCR; TCRdb's table is partial and in-frame only. The sample includes 2,000 to 2,500 clones, 22% seen only once; the top ten take 15% to 20%. This clone is judged large. Its cognate antigen is unknown. Noted treatment: randomized to nivolumab then ipilimumab (arm A) or the reverse (arm B). DNA-damaging chemotherapy had not been given to any patient beforehand. The sample in question was tumor tissue (inferred from file names), obtained from a patient given nivolumab and ipilimumab in sequence. The clonotype comes from a human donor with melanoma.

CDR3 in amino acids: CASSQWEWAYNEQFF. The CDR3 DNA reads TGTGCCAGCAGCCAATGGGAGTGGGCCTACAATGAGCAGTTCTTC. The rearrangement uses TRBV14 and TRBJ2-1; possibly TRBD2 for D (5 bases). The CDR3 totals 15 residues. CDR1 is SGHDN, CDR2 FVKESK, per germline. Trimming left V 2 bases short and J 2 bases short, with 10 bases between.